These 17 T cell receptor beta chains originate from one sample sequenced in a study of blood T cell repertoires in COVID-19. TCRdb's table, derived via immunoSEQ multiplex PCR, lists solely in-frame clones and lacks some. The table shows about 44,000 clones, with over 80% occurring only once. Sequenced sample: peripheral blood. Receptors were obtained from a human donor in a cohort sampled during active COVID-19.

This chain connects TRBV5-5 to TRBJ1-5; D remains ambiguous. Trimming cost V 0 bases and J 4 bases, with 8 bases left between them. Germline values: CDR1 SGHKS, CDR2 YYEKEE (reference sequence). The CDR3 is 14 residues long. CDR3 loop: CASSLGGQNQPQHF. CDR3 DNA sequence: TGTGCCAGCAGCTTGGGAGGGCAGAATCAGCCCCAGCATTTT.

This chain uses TRBV19 with TRBJ2-7; 7 bases map to TRBD1. V trimming: 9 bases; J trimming: 12 bases; junction bases outside the gene matches: 11. Germline assignment: CDR1 LNHDA and CDR2 SQIVND (reference sequence). The CDR3 extends over 11 amino acids. The CDR3 sequence is CASGRPGQTYF. The CDR3, as DNA: TGTGCCAGCGGCCGGCCGGGACAGACGTACTTC.

This clone was observed once. This chain joins TRBV7-9 and TRBJ2-6; TRBD2 agrees at 9 bases. This CDR3 has 16 residues. The germline V gene encodes CDR1 SEHNR and CDR2 FQNEAQ (reference sequence). V lost 5 bases to trimming and J lost 4 bases; unmatched junction nucleotides: 6. CDR3 protein: CASSLSTSGGANVLTF. The CDR3 coding sequence is TGTGCCAGCAGCCTCTCAACTAGCGGGGGGGCCAACGTCCTGACTTTC.

The chain has TRBV7-6 and TRBJ2-3; D unclear. The germline CDR1 and CDR2 sequences are SGHVS and FNYEAQ. V shed 3 bases and J shed 1 base, with 5 bases lying between them. There are 13 residues in the CDR3. The CDR3 DNA reads TGTGCCAGCAGCTTTCGGGGCACAGATACGCAGTATTTT. It specifies CASSFRGTDTQYF. The full variable domain, its missing parts supplied by reference TRBV7-6 and TRBJ2-3, is GAGVSQSPRYKVTKRGQDVALRCDPISGHVSLYWYRQALGQGPEFLTYFNYEAQQDKSGLPNDRFSAERPEGSISTLTIQRTEQRDSAMYRCASSFRGTDTQYFGPGTRLTVL.

The chain has TRBV19 and TRBJ2-7, with 7 bases lining up with TRBD1. CDR3 length equals 15 residues. V lost 4 bases to trimming and J lost 1 base; unmatched junction nucleotides: 7. Germline V gene sequence: CDR1 LNHDA, CDR2 SQIVND (reference sequence). For the CDR3, the DNA is TGTGCCAGTAGTACCCGAAAGACAGGGTCCTACGAGCAGTACTTC. Translated: CASSTRKTGSYEQYF. Supplemented by reference TRBV19 and TRBJ2-7, the full variable domain reads DGGITQSPKYLFRKEGQNVTLSCEQNLNHDAMYWYRQDPGQGLRLIYYSQIVNDFQKGDIAEGYSVSREKKESFPLTVTSAQKNPTAFYLCASSTRKTGSYEQYFGPGTRLTVT.

This chain's CDR3 is CASSLGVEETQYF. The CDR3 DNA follows: TGTGCCAGCAGCTTGGGAGTTGAAGAGACCCAGTACTTC. V usage is TRBV5-4 and J usage is TRBJ2-5; no definite D call. Deletions cut 0 bases from V and 3 bases from J, with 6 bases between. This CDR3 region has 13 residues. Germline V lookup: CDR1 SGHNT, CDR2 YYREEE (reference sequence).

The CDR3 region has the DNA TGCGCCAGCAGCGAGTCCCCGACAGGCACAAATTCACCCCTCCACTTT. This encodes CASSESPTGTNSPLHF. The chain recombines TRBV5-1 with TRBJ1-6; D might be TRBD1 (6 bases). Germline lookup yields CDR1 SGHRS and CDR2 YFSETQ. Between the trimmed V and J ends, which lost 4 bases and 7 bases, there was a span of 18 bases. CDR3 length equals 16 residues.

The chain employs TRBV19 and TRBJ2-1; D may be TRBD2 (5 bases). Looked up from germline, CDR1 is LNHDA and CDR2 is SQIVND (reference sequence). The germline V and J ends were trimmed by 0 bases and 6 bases, with 6 bases remaining between them. This CDR3 region has 13 residues. CDR3 sequence reads: CASSIDRGNEQFF. As DNA, the CDR3 is TGTGCCAGTAGTATAGATCGGGGCAATGAGCAGTTCTTC. The whole variable domain, filled in from reference TRBV19 and TRBJ2-1, reads DGGITQSPKYLFRKEGQNVTLSCEQNLNHDAMYWYRQDPGQGLRLIYYSQIVNDFQKGDIAEGYSVSREKKESFPLTVTSAQKNPTAFYLCASSIDRGNEQFFGPGTRLTVL.

This clone was counted between two and nine times. V is TRBV29-1 and J is TRBJ2-3; D perhaps matches TRBD1 (5 bases). The CDR3 has 12 amino acids. Germline CDR1 SQVTM, CDR2 ANQGSEA. V lost 4 bases to trimming and J lost 3 bases, with 8 bases between them. CDR3 in amino acids: CSVGQGTDTQYF. Written as DNA, the CDR3 is TGCAGCGTTGGCCAGGGTACAGATACGCAGTATTTT.

The rearrangement joins TRBV5-6 to TRBJ1-2, with 9 bases lining up with TRBD1. J lost 4 bases, V lost 4 bases, and 11 bases had no gene match. The CDR3 loop spans 16 amino acids. Germline values: CDR1 SGHDT, CDR2 YYEEEE. CDR3 sequence: CASSKDRGRYSYGYTF. The DNA for the CDR3 is TGTGCCAGCAGCAAGGACAGGGGCCGGTATTCCTATGGCTACACCTTC.

The chain has TRBV19 and TRBJ1-6; D may be TRBD1 (6 bases). The CDR3 contains 16 residues. Germline loops: CDR1 LNHDA, CDR2 SQIVND (reference sequence). Trimming stripped 8 bases from V and 3 bases from J, with 17 bases between. CDR3 region: CASGIPGAFYNSPLHF. Here the CDR3 DNA reads TGTGCCAGTGGGATACCAGGGGCTTTCTATAATTCACCCCTCCACTTT.

This rearrangement joins TRBV9 to TRBJ2-1; 10 nucleotides match TRBD2. The CDR3 is 15 residues long. V shed 0 bases and J 6 bases; nucleotides not matched to a gene: 3. Germline lookup yields CDR1 SGDLS and CDR2 YYNGEE. This CDR3 reads CASSVGSGRANEQFF. The CDR3 DNA reads as TGTGCCAGCAGCGTAGGAAGCGGGAGGGCCAATGAGCAGTTCTTC. The whole variable domain, remainder taken from reference TRBV9 and TRBJ2-1, is DSGVTQTPKHLITATGQRVTLRCSPRSGDLSVYWYQQSLDQGLQFLIQYYNGEERAKGNILERFSAQQFPDLHSELNLSSLELGDSALYFCASSVGSGRANEQFFGPGTRLTVL.

CDR3 bases: TGTGCCAGCAGTTTACCCGTCACTGAAGCTTTCTTT. This gives the protein CASSLPVTEAFF. This rearrangement joins TRBV12-3 or TRBV12-4 to TRBJ1-1, with unresolved D. Trimming cost V 2 bases and J 4 bases, with 5 bases left between them. The CDR3 sequence is 12 residues long.

The V call is TRBV20-1, the J call TRBJ1-3, with no clear D. There are 11 residues in the CDR3. Per germline, CDR1 DFQATT and CDR2 SNEGSKA (reference sequence). V was trimmed by 3 bases and J by 9 bases, leaving 9 bases between them. The CDR3 region has the DNA TGCAGTGCTAGCCCGGAGGGCACCATATATTTT. Its translation: CSASPEGTIYF.

J is TRBJ2-7 and V is TRBV7-9, with 9 bases that match TRBD1. The CDR3 extends over 14 amino acids. V was clipped by 6 bases and J by 7 bases; unmatched bases: 10. The germline V gene has CDR1 SEHNR and CDR2 FQNEAQ (reference sequence). CDR3: CASRTGGAAGEQYF. CDR3 nucleotides: TGTGCCAGCAGAACAGGGGGCGCGGCGGGGGAGCAGTACTTC.

V usage is TRBV10-3 and J usage is TRBJ1-3, with D perhaps matching TRBD1 (5 bases). The CDR3 length is 13 residues. V lost 8 bases, J lost 0 bases, and 8 bases lay in between. Germline CDR1 is ENHRY and CDR2 is SYGVKD. The CDR3 DNA is TGTGCCATCTCCACAGGCTCTGGAAACACCATATATTTT. Protein product: CAISTGSGNTIYF.

This rearrangement joins TRBV20-1 to TRBJ2-7; possible D gene TRBD2, 6 bases. V shed 5 bases and J shed 4 bases, with 9 bases lying between them. The germline V gene has CDR1 DFQATT and CDR2 SNEGSKA (reference sequence). This CDR3 has 11 amino acids. The CDR3 coding sequence is TGCAGTGCTGGAGGAGGGTACGAGCAGTACTTC. Its translation: CSAGGGYEQYF.